These T cell receptor beta chains were read from a single sample in a study of vaccination effects on CD4 cells after COVID-19. Their antigens are not known. Some clones are missing from TCRdb's copy, which holds only in-frame ones; the method was immunoSEQ multiplex PCR. The sample contains some 19,000 clones, less than 85% of which appear only once. This material consisted of CD4+ T cells from PBMCs cultured with a peptide pool, taken before COVID-19 vaccination. Receptors originate from a human donor who had a prior SARS-CoV-2 infection. CDR3s include the opening cysteine and the closing phenylalanine or tryptophan. The D gene is left open where the match is weak. Clone size appears in some rows only: once, few, many, or a class for an expanded clone.

CDR3aa: CASSLAPGTSGGAYEQYF
CDR3nt: TGCGCCAGCAGCTTGGCCCCAGGGACTAGCGGGGGGGCCTACGAGCAGTACTTC
j_gene: TRBJ2-7
v_gene: TRBV5-1
abundance: few
d_gene: TRBD2

CDR3aa: CAISLLLDGTEAFF
CDR3nt: TGTGCCATCAGCCTACTCCTGGACGGAACTGAAGCTTTCTTT
j_gene: TRBJ1-1
v_gene: TRBV10-3
abundance: .
d_gene: .

CDR3aa: CASSQSPRGSPPHEQYF
CDR3nt: TGTGCCAGCAGCCAAAGCCCCAGGGGCTCCCCCCCTCACGAGCAGTACTTC
j_gene: TRBJ2-7
v_gene: TRBV11-2
abundance: .
d_gene: .

CDR3aa: CASSGPGQGMMASATDTQYF
CDR3nt: TGTGCCAGCAGCGGGCCGGGACAGGGAATGATGGCATCTGCGACAGATACGCAGTATTTT
j_gene: TRBJ2-3
v_gene: TRBV21-1
abundance: .
d_gene: .

CDR3aa: CASSLLTGVDGYTF
CDR3nt: TGTGCCAGCAGCTTGCTCACAGGGGTGGATGGCTACACCTTC
j_gene: TRBJ1-2
v_gene: TRBV5-4
abundance: .
d_gene: TRBD1

CDR3aa: CASSFGAASSYNEQFF
CDR3nt: TGTGCCAGCAGCTTTGGGGCGGCTAGCTCCTACAATGAGCAGTTCTTC
j_gene: TRBJ2-1
v_gene: TRBV7-2
abundance: .
d_gene: .

CDR3aa: CASSQEQEREGSYEQYF
CDR3nt: TGCGCCAGCAGCCAAGAGCAGGAGCGGGAGGGCTCCTACGAGCAGTACTTC
j_gene: TRBJ2-7
v_gene: TRBV4-3
abundance: .
d_gene: TRBD2

CDR3aa: CASSSAGRGTEAFF
CDR3nt: TGCGCCAGCAGCTCCGCGGGGCGCGGGACTGAAGCTTTCTTT
j_gene: TRBJ1-1
v_gene: TRBV4-1
abundance: .
d_gene: .

CDR3aa: CASSTPGRVLGGYTF
CDR3nt: TGTGCCAGTAGTACCCCCGGCAGGGTATTGGGTGGCTACACCTTC
j_gene: TRBJ1-2
v_gene: TRBV19
abundance: .
d_gene: .

CDR3aa: CASSYGPQGNTEAFF
CDR3nt: TGTGCCAGCAGCTACGGTCCACAGGGGAACACTGAAGCTTTCTTT
j_gene: TRBJ1-1
v_gene: TRBV5-6
abundance: .
d_gene: .

CDR3aa: CASSPRVTGGGNTEAFF
CDR3nt: TGTGCCAGCAGCCCCCGGGTCACAGGGGGAGGGAACACTGAAGCTTTCTTT
j_gene: TRBJ1-1
v_gene: TRBV4-2
abundance: few
d_gene: TRBD1

CDR3aa: CASSPGDNEYGYTF
CDR3nt: TGTGCCAGCAGTCCGGGAGACAATGAATATGGCTACACCTTC
j_gene: TRBJ1-2
v_gene: TRBV27
abundance: .
d_gene: .

CDR3aa: CASGLVSFAADPPGEQYF
CDR3nt: TGTGCTAGTGGTTTGGTATCTTTCGCGGCGGACCCACCGGGGGAGCAGTACTTC
j_gene: TRBJ2-7
v_gene: TRBV12-5
abundance: .
d_gene: .

CDR3aa: CASSSLTDSYTEAFF
CDR3nt: TGCGCCAGCAGCTCTTTAACGGACAGCTACACTGAAGCTTTCTTT
j_gene: TRBJ1-1
v_gene: TRBV5-1
abundance: .
d_gene: .

CDR3aa: CASSPESVTQYF
CDR3nt: TGTGCCAGCTCACCAGAGTCCGTCACGCAGTATTTT
j_gene: TRBJ2-3
v_gene: TRBV18
abundance: .
d_gene: .

CDR3aa: CASSPTWTRDYNEQFF
CDR3nt: TGTGCCAGCAGCCCCACGTGGACTAGGGACTACAATGAGCAGTTCTTC
j_gene: TRBJ2-1
v_gene: TRBV7-9
abundance: few
d_gene: TRBD2

CDR3aa: CASSLDRANEQFF
CDR3nt: TGTGCCAGCAGCTTAGATAGGGCGAATGAGCAGTTCTTC
j_gene: TRBJ2-1
v_gene: TRBV11-2
abundance: .
d_gene: .

CDR3aa: CASSLPFQRYEQYF
CDR3nt: TGTGCCAGCAGCTTACCCTTCCAGAGATACGAGCAGTACTTC
j_gene: TRBJ2-7
v_gene: TRBV11-3
abundance: .
d_gene: .

CDR3aa: CASTPSWQGTDTQYF
CDR3nt: TGTGCCAGCACCCCGTCGTGGCAGGGCACAGATACGCAGTATTTT
j_gene: TRBJ2-3
v_gene: TRBV2
abundance: .
d_gene: .

CDR3aa: CASSSGQGPGELFF
CDR3nt: TGTGCCAGCAGCTCGGGACAGGGACCCGGGGAGCTGTTTTTT
j_gene: TRBJ2-2
v_gene: TRBV5-4
abundance: once
d_gene: TRBD1

CDR3aa: CASNPGQGSNTEAFF
CDR3nt: TGTGCCAGCAACCCCGGACAGGGATCGAACACTGAAGCTTTCTTT
j_gene: TRBJ1-1
v_gene: TRBV11-3
abundance: .
d_gene: TRBD1

CDR3aa: CASSYRDRGHEQYF
CDR3nt: TGCGCCAGCAGCTACCGGGACAGGGGGCACGAGCAGTACTTC
j_gene: TRBJ2-7
v_gene: TRBV4-3
abundance: .
d_gene: TRBD1

CDR3aa: CASSQGNKFLAGNTDTQYF
CDR3nt: TGCGCCAGCAGCCAAGGGAACAAATTCCTAGCGGGAAACACAGATACGCAGTATTTT
j_gene: TRBJ2-3
v_gene: TRBV4-3
abundance: .
d_gene: TRBD2

CDR3aa: CASSSGLAGANVLTF
CDR3nt: TGTGCCAGCAGCTCTGGACTAGCCGGGGCCAACGTCCTGACTTTC
j_gene: TRBJ2-6
v_gene: TRBV9
abundance: once
d_gene: TRBD2

CDR3aa: CAGRGDGCSYEQYF
CDR3nt: TGTGCCGGGCGGGGGGACGGATGCTCCTACGAGCAGTACTTC
j_gene: TRBJ2-7
v_gene: TRBV11-3
abundance: few
d_gene: TRBD2

CDR3aa: CAWTRGLGFTQYF
CDR3nt: TGTGCCTGGACGAGGGGTCTTGGGTTCACCCAGTACTTC
j_gene: TRBJ2-5
v_gene: TRBV30
abundance: .
d_gene: .

CDR3aa: CASSERTGESPLHF
CDR3nt: TGTGCCAGCAGTGAGCGGACAGGGGAGTCACCCCTCCACTTT
j_gene: TRBJ1-6
v_gene: TRBV2
abundance: .
d_gene: TRBD1

CDR3aa: CASSRRGGTGEKLFF
CDR3nt: TGTGCCAGCAGCCGACGGGGGGGGACAGGTGAAAAACTGTTTTTT
j_gene: TRBJ1-4
v_gene: TRBV3-1/TRBV3-2
abundance: .
d_gene: TRBD1

CDR3aa: CASSQDVEGGQFF
CDR3nt: TGCGCCAGCAGCCAAGATGTCGAGGGGGGGCAGTTCTTC
j_gene: TRBJ2-1
v_gene: TRBV4-1
abundance: .
d_gene: .

CDR3aa: CASSIQVSNNEQFF
CDR3nt: TGTGCCAGTAGTATTCAGGTATCCAACAATGAGCAGTTCTTC
j_gene: TRBJ2-1
v_gene: TRBV19
abundance: .
d_gene: .

CDR3aa: CASSWTSGRELFF
CDR3nt: TGTGCCAGCAGCTGGACTAGCGGGAGGGAGCTGTTTTTT
j_gene: TRBJ2-2
v_gene: TRBV7-2
abundance: .
d_gene: TRBD2

CDR3aa: CASSPQTWGSDEQFF
CDR3nt: TGTGCCAGTAGTCCCCAGACCTGGGGCAGCGATGAGCAGTTCTTC
j_gene: TRBJ2-1
v_gene: TRBV19
abundance: .
d_gene: .

CDR3aa: CASRGDRGPYEQYF
CDR3nt: TGTGCCAGCAGGGGGGACAGGGGGCCTTACGAGCAGTACTTC
j_gene: TRBJ2-7
v_gene: TRBV6-5
abundance: .
d_gene: TRBD1

CDR3aa: CASSVGLAGGADTQYF
CDR3nt: TGCGCCAGCAGCGTGGGACTAGCGGGGGGTGCAGATACGCAGTATTTT
j_gene: TRBJ2-3
v_gene: TRBV5-1
abundance: .
d_gene: TRBD2

CDR3aa: CASSQRTSGVHEQYF
CDR3nt: TGCGCCAGCAGCCAAAGGACTAGCGGGGTGCACGAGCAGTACTTC
j_gene: TRBJ2-7
v_gene: TRBV4-1
abundance: few
d_gene: TRBD2

CDR3aa: CASRRPINQPQHF
CDR3nt: TGTGCCAGCCGACGACCGATCAATCAGCCCCAGCATTTT
j_gene: TRBJ1-5
v_gene: TRBV7-2
abundance: once
d_gene: .

CDR3aa: CASSLYGTGAIYNEQFF
CDR3nt: TGTGCCAGCAGTCTATATGGGACAGGGGCAATCTACAATGAGCAGTTCTTC
j_gene: TRBJ2-1
v_gene: TRBV6-6
abundance: .
d_gene: TRBD1

CDR3aa: CASSFAGNTEAFF
CDR3nt: TGTGCCAGCAGCTTTGCCGGGAACACTGAAGCTTTCTTT
j_gene: TRBJ1-1
v_gene: TRBV7-2
abundance: .
d_gene: .

CDR3aa: CASGDRDRQPQHF
CDR3nt: TGTGCCAGCGGAGACAGGGACCGACAGCCCCAGCATTTT
j_gene: TRBJ1-5
v_gene: TRBV6-5
abundance: .
d_gene: TRBD1

CDR3aa: CASRPIAGGPDTQYF
CDR3nt: TGTGCCAGCAGACCAATAGCGGGGGGGCCAGATACGCAGTATTTT
j_gene: TRBJ2-3
v_gene: TRBV27
abundance: .
d_gene: TRBD2

CDR3aa: CASSPVGLAGARYEQYF
CDR3nt: TGTGCCAGCAGCCCCGTGGGACTAGCGGGAGCTAGGTACGAGCAGTACTTC
j_gene: TRBJ2-7
v_gene: TRBV7-8
abundance: .
d_gene: TRBD2

CDR3aa: CSVLRQSLNTEAFF
CDR3nt: TGCAGCGTTCTTCGACAATCCTTGAACACTGAAGCTTTCTTT
j_gene: TRBJ1-1
v_gene: TRBV29-1
abundance: .
d_gene: .

CDR3aa: CASSFQVAGELFF
CDR3nt: TGTGCCAGCAGTTTCCAAGTCGCCGGGGAGCTGTTTTTT
j_gene: TRBJ2-2
v_gene: TRBV6-5
abundance: .
d_gene: .

CDR3aa: CASSRGLASTYTDTQYF
CDR3nt: TGCGCCAGCAGCCGCGGACTAGCCTCCACTTACACAGATACGCAGTATTTT
j_gene: TRBJ2-3
v_gene: TRBV4-3
abundance: .
d_gene: TRBD2

CDR3aa: CAWRGQLLSLDTIYF
CDR3nt: TGTGCCTGGAGAGGACAGCTACTATCTTTGGACACCATATATTTT
j_gene: TRBJ1-3
v_gene: TRBV30
abundance: .
d_gene: .

CDR3aa: CASSVYRWSGANVLTF
CDR3nt: TGTGCCAGCAGTGTATACAGATGGTCTGGGGCCAACGTCCTGACTTTC
j_gene: TRBJ2-6
v_gene: TRBV2
abundance: .
d_gene: .